This T cell receptor (beta chain) originates from a study of sequential checkpoint blockade in melanoma (dated by TCRdb to between 2018 and 2021). In terms of the full investigation: Patients were randomized 1:1 to first-line nivolumab followed by ipilimumab (arm A) or ipilimumab followed by nivolumab (arm B). Maintenance nivolumab came after each of the two trial sequences. Results the study describes overall, beyond this receptor: Larger, independent patient cohorts are needed to validate the response-prediction model that combines TCR metrics and mutation burden.

The immunoSEQ Assay was used to immunosequence TCRbeta CDR3 regions from genomic DNA. Genomic DNA was amplified by bias-controlled multiplex PCR before high-throughput sequencing. In the authors' own workflow: To quantify the absolute abundance of each unique TCRbeta CDR3 region, the sequences were collapsed and filtered. Clonality, defined as 1 minus Pielou's evenness, was calculated using only productive rearrangements. A previously published method was used to identify clones whose frequencies were significantly greater in on-treatment samples than in baseline samples. The table comes from immuneACCESS by way of TCRdb, which keeps in-frame sequences with V and J called. Part of the clones is missing from these tables; in studies checked, under half for an unresolved V gene and the rest for unknown reasons. The V and J calls and clone size are taken from that table; D and trimming were inferred from the DNA. The table for this sample lists around 11,000 clones; 60% to 80% of them were counted only once. The ten largest make up approximately 30% of the sample.

This clone has a single count. What this receptor recognizes is not known. Per-base qualities were not stored, and no clone one base away is much larger. From the germline V gene (reference sequence), CDR1 is GTSNPN and CDR2 is SVGIG. The CDR3 contains 12 residues, cysteine and phenylalanine counted. Only CDR3 DNA is held: 36 bases, read in frame from base 1. The V and J ends are trimmed by 3 bases and 1 base, leaving 6 bases between them. This specimen's treatment or condition label, per the study, means: randomized to nivolumab then ipilimumab (arm A) or the reverse (arm B). No trial patient had received prior DNA-damaging chemotherapy. A FACS Aria II flow cytometer was used to sort live CD3+CD8+ cells that were negative for CD19 and CD56 from thawed PBMCs. Samples were obtained from patients with melanoma enrolled in CheckMate 064, a randomized, open-label phase II trial of sequential checkpoint blockade. Peripheral blood mononuclear cells were collected by leukapheresis, purified with Ficoll-Paque, and frozen in human serum with around 10% DMSO. Immediately after sorting, the purity of sorted blood CD3+CD8+ cells was verified to be >95%, after which DNA was extracted.

This TCR was recovered from a human donor with melanoma. Sample: CD8+ T cells sorted from blood (inferred from file names), taken from a patient given nivolumab and ipilimumab in sequence. The rearranged segments are TRBV30 and TRBJ1-1; the D gene remains uncertain. The nucleotide sequence is given as TGTGCCTGGAGCCCTCCGAACACTGAAGCTTTCTTT. Protein translation: CAWSPPNTEAFF.